Detailed here is one TCR beta chain. The antigen is undetermined. V lost 4 bases and J lost 0; bases outside the gene matches: 9. The length of the CDR3 is 17 residues. Germline V lookup: CDR1 SGHTA, CDR2 FQGNSA. This entry belongs to a study of cytomegalovirus exposure and HLA in healthy donors. Notes on the study in general: Clusters of TCRs from the first cohort tended to co-occur in the 130 or so validation repertoires (as a later analysis found).

The table came from immunoSEQ multiplex PCR; TCRdb's copy has only in-frame clones and leaves some out. In the table there are under 200,000 clones, around four fifths of which are singletons. The specimen sequenced was PBMCs. The chain recombines TRBV7-2 with TRBJ2-1; 7 bases are a match to TRBD1. The receptor comes from a man between 18 and 29 years old in good health and CMV-seropositive. CDR3 residues: CASSSQYRGYSYNEQFF. CDR3 in DNA: TGTGCCAGCAGCTCCCAATACAGGGGATACTCCTACAATGAGCAGTTCTTC.